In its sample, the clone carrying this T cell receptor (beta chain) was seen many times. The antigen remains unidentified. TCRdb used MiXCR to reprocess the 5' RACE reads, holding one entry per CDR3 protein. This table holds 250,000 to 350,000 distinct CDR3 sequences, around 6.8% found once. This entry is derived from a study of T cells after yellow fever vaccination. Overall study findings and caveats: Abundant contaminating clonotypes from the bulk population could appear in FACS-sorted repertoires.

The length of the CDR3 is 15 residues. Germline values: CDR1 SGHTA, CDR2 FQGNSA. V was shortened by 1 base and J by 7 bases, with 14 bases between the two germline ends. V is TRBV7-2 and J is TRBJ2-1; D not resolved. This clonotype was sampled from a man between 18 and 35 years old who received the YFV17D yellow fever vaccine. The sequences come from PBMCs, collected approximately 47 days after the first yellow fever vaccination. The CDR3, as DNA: TGTGCCAGCAGCTTAGGGTCCTCCCCCGATAATGAGCAGTTCTTC. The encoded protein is CASSLGSSPDNEQFF.